The clone carrying this TCR beta chain was seen repeatedly, ten times or more. Its antigen remains unknown. Scientists amplified the TCR beta CDR3 regions from RNA transcripts. First-round RT-PCR used HTBI primers; second-round multiplex PCR followed. From the multiplex PCR reads, TCRdb called clonotypes with MiXCR, one entry per CDR3 protein. Of over a million distinct CDR3 sequences in the sample, about two fifths were seen once. V shed 4 bases, J shed 3 bases, and the junction held 6 bases outside the gene matches. The CDR3 consists of 16 residues. Germline values: CDR1 LNHDA, CDR2 SQIVND (reference sequence). The record originates from a study of Graves' ophthalmopathy and Graves' hyperthyroidism. Study-wide findings and caveats: Most thyroid clonotypes with frequency above 0.001 were detected in blood too.

The origin of this receptor is an adult man with Graves' hyperthyroidism. The material sequenced was peripheral blood or thyroid tissue (not recorded which). This chain joins TRBV19 and TRBJ2-2; 9 nucleotides match TRBD1. CDR3 sequence: CASSKQGAPYTGELFF. The DNA of the CDR3 is TGTGCCAGTAGTAAACAGGGGGCGCCGTACACCGGGGAGCTGTTTTTT. The full variable domain, completed using reference TRBV19 and TRBJ2-2, is DGGITQSPKYLFRKEGQNVTLSCEQNLNHDAMYWYRQDPGQGLRLIYYSQIVNDFQKGDIAEGYSVSREKKESFPLTVTSAQKNPTAFYLCASSKQGAPYTGELFFGEGSRLTVL.